This section outlines one T cell receptor (beta chain) sequence together with its context. This sample was taken from a study of shared clonotypes between healthy human individuals. Sequenced by immunoSEQ multiplex PCR; TCRdb stores in-frame clones only, minus some. The data show 1 million to 1.2 million clones, approximately 80% seen once. Naive CD45RA+ and memory CD45RA-negative subsets were split from CD4+ cells. Trimming removed 2 bases from V and 0 bases from J; junction bases left unmatched: 0. Germline CDR1 and CDR2: MNHEY and SVGAGI. The CDR3 sequence is 14 residues long. The TCR was taken from a man between 18 and 35 years old in good health. Some clones in this sample may be carry-over from other donors' samples. The gene calls are TRBV6-5 and TRBJ1-2, with 7 bases aligning to TRBD1. Sequencing used memory CD4+ T cells from PBMCs. Noted subset: CD45RA-negative fraction. DNA of the CDR3: TGTGCCAGCAGTTACCAGGGGGCTAACTATGGCTACACCTTC. Encoded protein: CASSYQGANYGYTF.